Listed below are T cell receptor beta chains from one sample, sequenced in a study of CD8 T cells in Susac syndrome. Each CDR3 protein gets one entry after TCRdb re-called the immunoSEQ multiplex PCR reads with MiXCR. The data show 120,000 to 150,000 distinct CDR3 sequences, with roughly 95% seen just once and more than 0.065% held by the top ten. The sample taken for sequencing was CD4+ T cells from PBMCs. The receptors originated from a human donor in good health. CDR3s include the opening cysteine and the closing phenylalanine or tryptophan. Each record gives: D gene, J gene, clone size, V gene, CDR3 protein, CDR3 DNA. A D gene is named only where the DNA matches it firmly. The size entry is marked missing in some rows and otherwise reads once, few, many or a size class.

>.|TRBJ1-5|.|TRBV6-5
CASSYSPGGYSNQPQHF
TGTGCCAGCAGTTACTCGCCCGGCGGGTATAGCAATCAGCCCCAGCATTTT
>.|TRBJ1-2|once|TRBV25-1
CASSEGGVRSFRGYTF
TGTGCCAGCAGTGAAGGCGGCGTTAGGAGCTTTAGAGGCTACACCTTC
>TRBD2|TRBJ2-7|.|TRBV18
CASSPLFSGRGSYEQYF
TGTGCCAGCTCACCCTTATTTAGCGGGAGAGGATCCTACGAGCAGTACTTC
>.|TRBJ2-7|.|TRBV28
CASSFPGLYEQYF
TGTGCCAGCAGTTTCCCGGGTCTCTACGAGCAGTACTTC
>.|TRBJ2-5|.|TRBV20-1
CSARAVRAQETQYF
TGCAGTGCTAGAGCAGTCAGAGCCCAAGAGACCCAGTACTTC
>TRBD1|TRBJ1-2|.|TRBV20-1
CSAPDRGTANYGYTF
TGCAGTGCGCCAGACAGGGGGACGGCTAACTATGGCTACACCTTC
>.|TRBJ2-1|.|TRBV9
CASSVGARGYNEQFF
TGTGCCAGCAGCGTAGGTGCCAGGGGCTACAATGAGCAGTTCTTC
>TRBD1|TRBJ1-4|once|TRBV19
CASSKGQPATNEKLFF
TGTGCCAGTAGTAAGGGACAGCCTGCAACTAATGAAAAACTGTTTTTT
>.|TRBJ2-7|.|TRBV9
CASSVDTSNYEQYF
TGTGCCAGCAGCGTAGACACTAGCAATTACGAGCAGTACTTC
>.|TRBJ2-7|.|TRBV12-5
CASGDRRGEQYF
TGTGCTAGTGGCGACAGGCGGGGCGAGCAGTACTTC
>.|TRBJ2-1|.|TRBV7-8
CASSLAPVAAGREGEQFF
TGTGCCAGCAGCTTAGCGCCGGTGGCAGCCGGTCGTGAAGGTGAGCAGTTCTTC
>TRBD1|TRBJ1-2|.|TRBV5-6
CASSLASLSQGARGYTF
TGTGCCAGCAGCTTGGCGAGTTTATCACAGGGGGCTCGGGGCTACACCTTC
>.|TRBJ2-2|.|TRBV30
CAWNGGVAGELFF
TGTGCCTGGAACGGCGGGGTGGCCGGGGAGCTGTTTTTT
>.|TRBJ2-1|.|TRBV5-1
CASSSGALSIGDNEQFF
TGCGCCAGCAGCTCTGGGGCCCTTAGCATAGGGGACAATGAGCAGTTCTTC
>.|TRBJ1-1|.|TRBV7-9
CASSLSINTEAFF
TGTGCCAGCAGCCTCTCTATCAACACTGAAGCTTTCTTT
>.|TRBJ2-7|.|TRBV10-3
CAINPTGTNYEQYF
TGTGCCATCAATCCCACCGGGACAAATTACGAGCAGTACTTC
>.|TRBJ2-5|.|TRBV6-1
CASRPRPQETQYF
TGTGCCAGCCGACCCCGGCCCCAAGAGACCCAGTACTTC
>.|TRBJ2-2|once|TRBV27
CASSLRPAGTGELFF
TGTGCCAGCAGTCTCCGACCAGCAGGCACCGGGGAGCTGTTTTTT
>.|TRBJ1-1|.|TRBV2
CASSDQGRTEAFF
TGTGCCAGCAGTGATCAGGGGCGCACTGAAGCTTTCTTT
>.|TRBJ1-1|.|TRBV2
CASSETGGRPFF
TGTGCCAGCAGTGAAACGGGAGGGAGACCTTTCTTT
>TRBD1|TRBJ1-4|.|TRBV10-3
CAISRDRDGEKLFF
TGTGCCATCAGCCGGGACAGGGACGGGGAAAAACTGTTTTTT
>.|TRBJ1-5|.|TRBV5-1
CASSRGGLSNQPQHF
TGCGCCAGCAGCCGTGGGGGACTTAGCAATCAGCCCCAGCATTTT
>.|TRBJ2-6|.|TRBV5-5
CASSFTFRSGANVLTF
TGTGCCAGCAGCTTCACATTCCGCTCTGGGGCCAACGTCCTGACTTTC
>.|TRBJ1-2|.|TRBV10-2
CASSGTSNYGYTF
TGCGCCAGCAGTGGTACCAGTAACTATGGCTACACCTTC
>.|TRBJ1-1|.|TRBV20-1
CSAFKGVWGTEAFF
TGCAGTGCTTTTAAGGGTGTATGGGGCACTGAAGCTTTCTTT
>TRBD2|TRBJ2-5|.|TRBV2
CASSGGRGETQYF
TGTGCCAGCAGTGGCGGGAGAGGAGAGACCCAGTACTTC
>TRBD2|TRBJ2-5|.|TRBV11-2
CASSSTGLQETQYF
TGTGCCAGCAGCTCCACGGGACTACAAGAGACCCAGTACTTC